The 18 T cell receptor beta chains below were found in one sample sequenced in a study of T cells in women clearing cervical HPV infection. Data came from immunoSEQ multiplex PCR; TCRdb stores just in-frame clones and leaves some out. The listing records fewer than 40,000 clones. Sequenced sample: blood buffy coat. These receptors all stem from a woman aged 18-69 years with a cervical HPV16 infection that either progressed to CIN3+ or cleared (not recorded which).

A word on this clone: The read finishes 3 residues shy of the CDR3 end, and the germline J gene is used to complete it. The gene calls are TRBV20-1 and TRBJ2-3; TRBD1 aligns across 10 bases. The J segment lost 0 bases and the V segment lost 5 bases, leaving 5 bases of the junction unmatched. The CDR3 has 15 amino acids. Per germline, CDR1 DFQATT and CDR2 SNEGSKA (reference sequence). The part of the CDR3 DNA that was read is TGCAGTGCTTCTGGACAGGGGGTTAGCACAGATACG. Its translation is CSASGQGVSTDT. The entire CDR3 is CSASGQGVSTDTQYF.

To note about this clone: The read is 3 residues too short to cover the CDR3 end, so that end is filled in from the germline J gene. This chain joins TRBV20-1 and TRBJ2-5, with TRBD2 matching over 7 bases. Germline trimming cut 4 bases from V and 4 bases from J; bases unmatched to any gene: 6. Germline V gives CDR1 DFQATT, CDR2 SNEGSKA (reference sequence). The CDR3 is made up of 13 amino acids. The sequenced part of the CDR3 DNA is TGCAGTGCTATGGGCGGGAGTCTAGAGACC. It is translated as CSAMGGSLET. The whole CDR3 sequence reads CSAMGGSLETQYF.

A remark on this clone: The CDR3 end falls 3 residues outside the read, so it is completed with the germline J gene. The chain joins TRBV5-1 to TRBJ2-1; 8 nucleotides align to TRBD1. Looked up from germline, CDR1 is SGHRS and CDR2 is YFSETQ. CDR3 length: 14 residues. The junction had 4 bases not matched to a gene; V was cut back by 0 bases and J by 8 bases. The CDR3 loop reads CASSLGDRGHEQFF. CDR3 DNA (partial): TGCGCCAGCAGCTTGGGAGACAGGGGTCATGAG. The full variable domain, with the rest looked up from reference TRBV5-1 and TRBJ2-1, is KAGVTQTPRYLIKTRGQQVTLSCSPISGHRSVSWYQQTPGQGLQFLFEYFSETQRNKGNFPGRFSGRQFSNSRSEMNVSTLELGDSALYLCASSLGDRGHEQFFGPGTRLTVL.

Remarks on this clone: The read terminates 3 residues ahead of where the CDR3 ends, so the germline J gene completes it. The V call is TRBV7-3, the J call TRBJ2-5, with D possibly matching TRBD1 (5 bases). Germline V CDR1 and CDR2: SGHTA, FQGTGA. The ends were cut back, 5 bases at V and 4 bases at J, with 11 bases in the middle. This CDR3 spans 13 amino acids. The CDR3 is CASSVQGGETQYF. CDR3 bases read: TGTGCCAGCAGCGTCCAGGGTGGAGAGACC.

A remark on this clone: The read falls 3 residues short of the CDR3 end, and the missing part is taken from the germline J gene. V is TRBV20-1 and J is TRBJ2-5; the D is unclear. The CDR3 is 15 residues long. The V end lost 6 bases, the J end lost 2 bases, and 19 bases lay between the germline ends. Germline CDR1 DFQATT, CDR2 SNEGSKA (reference sequence). The sequenced CDR3 bases are TGCAGTGCGCCCTTTCTGCGTCCCCTACAAGAGACC. Protein product: CSAPFLRPLQET. The entire CDR3 sequence reads CSAPFLRPLQETQYF.

For this clone: The CDR3 end is not reached by the read, which stops 3 residues before it; the germline J gene fills it in. This sequence joins TRBV19 and TRBJ2-5; a possible D gene is TRBD2 (7 bases). Trimming removed 3 bases from V and 4 bases from J, with 12 bases in between. The CDR3 length is 14 residues. Germline V gene data show CDR1 as LNHDA and CDR2 as SQIVND (reference sequence). Partial CDR3 DNA: TGTGCCAGTAGTATGAGGGGGGGCCCAGAGACC. Its translation is CASSMRGGPET. The full CDR3 reads CASSMRGGPETQYF.

Turning to this clone: Read sequence stops 3 residues before the CDR3 end, and the germline J gene provides the missing end. The genes are TRBV7-3 and TRBJ2-3, with D possibly being TRBD2 (6 bases). The CDR3 totals 13 residues. Deletions cut 3 bases from V and 4 bases from J, with 8 bases between. Germline V gene lookup returns CDR1 SGHTA and CDR2 FQGTGA. The DNA read from the CDR3 is TGTGCCAGCAGCTTCGGGGGAGCAGATACG. It encodes CASSFGGADT. The whole CDR3 reads CASSFGGADTQYF.

With regard to this clone: The sequenced fragment ends 3 residues before the CDR3 boundary, so the rest is inferred from the germline J gene. The V call is TRBV12-3 or TRBV12-4, the J call TRBJ2-3, with 11 bases aligning to TRBD2. The CDR3 contains 13 residues. Trimming took 8 bases from V and 3 from J; bases not matched to a gene: 1. CDR3 in amino acids: CASGLAGTDTQYF. The sequenced part of the CDR3 DNA is TGTGCCAGCGGACTAGCGGGTACAGATACG.

Details on this clone: From the germline J gene comes the end of the CDR3, since the read stops 3 residues before it. The chain combines TRBV20-1 with TRBJ2-7; D gene uncertain. The germline V and J ends were trimmed by 3 bases and 1 base, with 13 bases remaining between them. The germline V gene has CDR1 DFQATT and CDR2 SNEGSKA (reference sequence). The CDR3 is made up of 14 amino acids. This chain's CDR3 is CSASGLLPSYEQYF. The CDR3 bases that were read are TGCAGTGCTAGCGGTCTCCTCCCGTCCTACGAG.

CDR3 region: CASSLDFGEETQYF. The CDR3 DNA, read in part, is TGTGCCAGCAGCTTAGACTTCGGGGAGGAGACC. This sequence joins TRBV7-3 and TRBJ2-5; D might be TRBD2 (5 bases). Read data end 3 residues before the CDR3 end; the end is taken from the germline J gene. This CDR3 spans 14 amino acids. V lost 2 bases and J 5 bases, leaving 12 bases between the germline ends. Germline CDR1 and CDR2: SGHTA and FQGTGA.

A remark on this clone: The sequence runs out 3 residues before the end of the CDR3; the remainder is reconstructed from the germline J gene. The V and J genes are TRBV19 and TRBJ1-1; 8 nucleotides line up with TRBD1. This CDR3 is built from 14 residues. Trimming removed 3 bases from V and 5 bases from J; junction bases left unmatched: 5. Germline-derived CDR1 and CDR2 are LNHDA and SQIVND (reference sequence). CDR3 protein: CASSITGGVTEAFF. CDR3 bases read: TGTGCCAGTAGTATTACAGGGGGAGTAACTGAA.

For this clone: The CDR3 end lies 3 residues beyond the end of the read and is filled in from the germline J gene. The chain has TRBV19 and TRBJ2-5; a possible D gene is TRBD2 (7 bases). This CDR3 comprises 16 residues. The V end was cut by 5 bases, the J end by 5 bases, with 21 bases between. Germline V gene sequence: CDR1 LNHDA, CDR2 SQIVND (reference sequence). CDR3 DNA (partial): TGTGCCAGTAGTGGGGGGGCGGGGGCAGCACGGGAGACC. This encodes CASSGGAGAARET. The complete CDR3 protein is CASSGGAGAARETQYF.

The part of the CDR3 DNA that was read is TGTGCCAGCAGCTTCGGTCTGGTCACTGAA. Protein product: CASSFGLVTE. The whole CDR3 protein reads CASSFGLVTEAFF. The genes are TRBV11-2 and TRBJ1-1, with no clear D. The CDR3 goes on 3 residues after the read ends, and that part is filled in from the germline J gene. The CDR3 contains 13 residues. Germline CDR1 SGHAT, CDR2 FQNNGV. The V and J ends lost 3 bases and 4 bases respectively, with 9 bases between them.

As concerns this clone: The read ends 3 residues before the CDR3 terminus; that terminus is restored from the germline J gene. V and J are TRBV6-2 or TRBV6-3 and TRBJ2-5; 9 positions agree with TRBD2. Germline lookup yields CDR1 MNHEY and CDR2 SVGEGT. The CDR3 runs 17 residues. J lost 1 base, V lost 6 bases, and 12 bases had no gene match. The CDR3 spells CASSPSWGSGSQETQYF. CDR3 bases read: TGTGCCAGCAGCCCCAGCTGGGGTAGCGGGAGCCAAGAGACC.

Note on this clone: Coverage ceases 3 residues before the CDR3 finishes, and the germline J gene fills in the end. The chain has TRBV20-1 and TRBJ2-5; D gene ambiguous. The V gene lost 0 bases and the J gene lost 2 bases, with 10 bases spanning the gap. The germline V gene has CDR1 DFQATT and CDR2 SNEGSKA (reference sequence). This CDR3 is built from 14 residues. CDR3 loop: CSAREIGFQETQYF. The CDR3 bases that were read are TGCAGTGCTAGAGAAATAGGGTTTCAAGAGACC.

The covered CDR3 bases are TGTGCCAGCAGTGCCGGGACTAGTCGGGGCGAG. This encodes CASSAGTSRGE. The entire CDR3 protein is CASSAGTSRGEQYF. This sequence joins TRBV6-1 and TRBJ2-7; 8 nucleotides agree with TRBD2. The read finishes 3 residues shy of the CDR3 end, and the germline J gene is used to complete it. Germline V gives CDR1 MNHNS, CDR2 SASEGT. The CDR3 covers 14 residues. The V gene end was trimmed by 4 bases and the J gene end by 6 bases; junction bases not matched to a gene: 8.

A remark on this clone: The read ends 3 residues early relative to the CDR3; the germline J gene fills the gap. This sequence joins TRBV10-3 and TRBJ1-1; weak D call: TRBD1 (6 bases). This CDR3 contains 13 residues. Germline V gene data show CDR1 as ENHRY and CDR2 as SYGVKD. The V end lost 8 bases, the J end lost 0 bases, and 10 bases lay between the germline ends. The CDR3 reads CAIADSLNTEAFF. The part of the CDR3 DNA that was read is TGTGCCATCGCGGACAGCCTGAACACTGAA.

CDR3 DNA (partial): TGTGCCAGTAGCTCGCTTAGCGGGAGTGGGCGAGATACC. Amino acids: CASSSLSGSGRDT. The complete CDR3 protein is CASSSLSGSGRDTQYF. The V gene is TRBV19, the J gene TRBJ2-5; 9 positions match TRBD2. The CDR3 is cut off 3 residues early in the read; its end comes from the germline J gene. The germline gives CDR1 LNHDA, CDR2 SQIVND (reference sequence). The CDR3 totals 16 residues. Based on the CDR3 plus reference TRBV19 and TRBJ2-5, the full variable domain is DGGITQSPKYLFRKEGQNVTLSCEQNLNHDAMYWYRQDPGQGLRLIYYSQIVNDFQKGDIAEGYSVSREKKESFPLTVTSAQKNPTAFYLCASSSLSGSGRDTQYFGPGTRLLVL.